The 14 T cell receptor beta chains reported below all come from one sample, sequenced in a study of T cell repertoires in cytomegalovirus infection (dated by TCRdb to the late 2010s). TCRdb records Illumina HiSeq 1500 as the sequencer. The raw public reads went through TCRdb reprocessing: fastp at Q25, MiXCR clone calling, in-frame beta chains kept. Every distinct CDR3 protein forms one entry, paired with its most common genes and DNA. Across this sample there are approximately 500,000 distinct CDR3 sequences, with approximately 16% seen only once. 20% to 30% of the sample comes from the top ten. The sample was CD8+ T cells from PBMCs. The source is a human donor in good health (CMV status not recorded). Some clones in this sample may be carry-over from other donors' samples.

This clonotype was counted ten times or more. This chain joins TRBV7-9 and TRBJ2-3; 7 bases map to TRBD1. V lost 2 bases to trimming and J lost 0 bases; unmatched junction nucleotides: 2. This CDR3 contains 15 residues. Germline V gene sequence: CDR1 SEHNR, CDR2 FQNEAQ (reference sequence). CDR3 protein: CASSLRRGSTDTQYF. The CDR3, as DNA: TGTGCCAGCAGCTTACGCAGGGGGAGCACAGATACGCAGTATTTT.

V is TRBV20-1 and J is TRBJ1-5, with unresolved D. The V and J ends lost 5 bases and 1 base respectively, with 27 bases between them. The CDR3 extends over 19 amino acids. Germline-derived CDR1 and CDR2 are DFQATT and SNEGSKA (reference sequence). The CDR3 spells CSAGNFSVREALSNQPQHF. As DNA, the CDR3 is TGCAGTGCTGGCAATTTTTCAGTTCGGGAAGCCTTGAGCAATCAGCCCCAGCATTTT.

This clonotype was observed a few times. This sequence joins TRBV5-1 and TRBJ1-1; tentative D call: TRBD1 (5 bases). Germline V gene sequence: CDR1 SGHRS, CDR2 YFSETQ. The CDR3 contains 15 residues. Trimming shortened V by 7 bases and J by 0 bases, and 16 bases separated the two germline ends. The CDR3 DNA sequence: TGCGCCAGCCAACTAAGCCGGGACTTGAACACTGAAGCTTTCTTT. As protein: CASQLSRDLNTEAFF.

This clonotype occurred once. A read error may produce the germline difference seen at one junction end. This sequence joins TRBV6-6 and TRBJ2-1; possible D gene TRBD2, 5 bases. This CDR3 is 13 amino acids long. Germline-derived CDR1 and CDR2 are MNHNY and SVGAGI (reference sequence). The CDR3 loop reads CYIRGFSYKEQFF. Written as DNA, the CDR3 is TGCTACATCCGGGGATTTTCCTACAAGGAGCAGTTCTTC.

CDR3 sequence reads: CSAIGMVGTGTDQPQHF. The CDR3 DNA sequence: TGCAGTGCGATAGGGATGGTTGGGACAGGCACGGATCAGCCCCAGCATTTT. The chain carries TRBV20-1 and TRBJ1-5; TRBD1 aligns across 8 bases. Germline V gives CDR1 DFQATT, CDR2 SNEGSKA (reference sequence). CDR3 length equals 17 residues. Trimming took 6 bases from V and 5 from J; bases not matched to a gene: 18.

This clonotype appeared many times. V usage is TRBV10-3 and J usage is TRBJ1-5, with D unresolved. Germline CDR1 and CDR2: ENHRY and SYGVKD. There are 14 residues in the CDR3. Trimming removed 0 bases at V and 7 bases at J, with 10 bases between. The CDR3, as DNA: TGTGCCATCAGTGAGTCGAAACCGGGGCAGCCCCAGCATTTT. This gives the protein CAISESKPGQPQHF.

This clonotype was found many times. The chain joins TRBV28 to TRBJ1-5; D is unresolved. With 3 bases removed from V and 3 bases from J, the gap between germline ends came to 9 bases. CDR3 length: 14 residues. Germline V gives CDR1 MDHEN, CDR2 SYDVKM. The CDR3 DNA sequence: TGTGCCAGCAGTTTGAGGGTCTACAATCAGCCCCAGCATTTT. Residues: CASSLRVYNQPQHF.

This clonotype appeared many times. The chain joins TRBV7-8 to TRBJ2-7; TRBD1 agrees at 7 bases. The V and J ends lost 3 bases and 4 bases, in that order; junction bases with no gene match: 9. The CDR3 runs to 15 residues. Germline assignment: CDR1 SGHVS and CDR2 FQNEAQ. CDR3: CASSFDRARAYEQYF. CDR3 in DNA: TGTGCCAGCAGCTTTGACAGGGCCAGGGCGTACGAGCAGTACTTC. Complete variable domain (other parts from reference TRBV7-8 and TRBJ2-7): GAGVSQSPRYKVAKRGQDVALRCDPISGHVSLFWYQQALGQGPEFLTYFQNEAQLDKSGLPSDRFFAERPEGSVSTLKIQRTQQEDSAVYLCASSFDRARAYEQYFGPGTRLTVT.

The chain joins TRBV27 to TRBJ2-1; D is perhaps TRBD1 (5 bases). CDR3 length equals 16 residues. From germline, CDR1 is MNHEY and CDR2 SMNVEV (reference sequence). V was cut by 7 bases and J by 2 bases, with 18 bases left in between. The CDR3 sequence: CASTSFLRGTYNEQFF. CDR3 DNA: TGTGCCAGCACCTCTTTCCTAAGGGGCACCTACAATGAGCAGTTCTTC.

This chain connects TRBV20-1 to TRBJ2-1; 9 bases map to TRBD2. There are 20 residues in the CDR3. With 0 bases clipped from V and 0 bases from J, the junction kept 15 bases outside the gene matches. Germline-derived CDR1 and CDR2 are DFQATT and SNEGSKA (reference sequence). CDR3 sequence: CSARDLASGTIPYSYNEQFF. For the CDR3, the DNA is TGCAGTGCTAGAGATCTGGCTAGCGGGACGATCCCCTACTCCTACAATGAGCAGTTCTTC.

This clonotype occurred a few times. The rearrangement joins TRBV7-6 to TRBJ1-6, with TRBD1 as a possible D gene (5 bases). The V gene lost 3 bases and the J gene lost 0 bases, with 9 bases spanning the gap. This CDR3 has 16 residues. CDR1 is SGHVS, CDR2 FNYEAQ, per germline. The CDR3 DNA reads TGTGCCAGCAGCTTCGGGGGTAGCTCCTATAATTCACCCCTCCACTTT. This sequence encodes CASSFGGSSYNSPLHF.

This clonotype was observed a single time. This chain joins TRBV3-1 and TRBJ2-1; TRBD1 agrees at 7 bases. After removal of 0 bases from V and 7 bases from J, the junction contained 9 bases not matched to a gene. CDR3 length: 16 amino acids. The germline V gene has CDR1 LGHDT and CDR2 YNNKEL (reference sequence). CDR3 coding DNA: TGTGCCAGCAGCCAAGATGCAGAGGGGGCAAGAAATGAGCAGTTCTTC. This encodes CASSQDAEGARNEQFF.

This clonotype was detected ten times or more. The chain recombines TRBV4-1 with TRBJ1-2; possible D gene TRBD1, 6 bases. Trimming removed 0 bases at V and 6 bases at J, with 11 bases between. The CDR3 sequence is 14 residues long. From germline, CDR1 is MGHRA and CDR2 YSYEKL. The CDR3 reads CASSQDSQGDGYTF. In DNA, the CDR3 is TGCGCCAGCAGCCAAGATTCACAGGGCGATGGCTACACCTTC.

The sample holds a few counts of this clonotype. The chain uses TRBV5-1 and TRBJ2-7; 10 bases fit TRBD2. The length of the CDR3 is 16 residues. Trimming at V came to 2 bases and at J to 5 bases, leaving 10 bases not matched to a gene. Looked up from germline, CDR1 is SGHRS and CDR2 is YFSETQ. CDR3 nucleotide sequence: TGCGCCAGCAGCTTACGGTCTAGCGGGAGCAGTGACGAGCAGTACTTC. Amino acids: CASSLRSSGSSDEQYF.